These 10 T cell receptor beta chains were all obtained from the same sample, sequenced in a study of blood T cell repertoires in COVID-19. Assay: immunoSEQ multiplex PCR; the TCRdb copy retains only in-frame clones and omits some. The table shows 200,000 to 250,000 clones, with roughly 86% occurring only once. The sequenced sample was peripheral blood. These receptors all stem from a woman in her forties with acute or convalescent COVID-19.

V gene TRBV4-1 combines with J gene TRBJ1-2; 7 bases align to TRBD1. The CDR3 consists of 16 residues. Germline-derived CDR1 and CDR2 are MGHRA and YSYEKL. The V gene end was trimmed by 3 bases and the J gene end by 2 bases; junction bases not matched to a gene: 9. CDR3 in amino acids: CASSHDHRGENYGYTF. Here the CDR3 DNA reads TGCGCCAGCAGCCACGATCACAGGGGAGAGAACTATGGCTACACCTTC.

The rearrangement joins TRBV7-6 to TRBJ1-1; TRBD1 matches at 8 bases. With V trimmed by 4 bases and J by 3 bases, 10 bases remained unmatched. The CDR3 spans 16 residues. The germline V gene has CDR1 SGHVS and CDR2 FNYEAQ. The CDR3 DNA reads as TGTGCCAGCAGCTCGCAAGCGACAGGGGCACACACTGAAGCTTTCTTT. Protein: CASSSQATGAHTEAFF.

The chain has TRBV21-1 and TRBJ1-4; the listed D gene, TRBD1, was not tested against the DNA. TRBV21-1 is a known pseudogene. CDR3 length: 16 amino acids. The CDR3 reads CASSFPAGQGGEKLFF. The CDR3, as DNA: TGTGCCAGCAGCTTCCCCGCGGGACAGGGTGGAGAAAAACTGTTTTTT.

The chain recombines TRBV29-1 with TRBJ2-3; 12 nucleotides match TRBD2. Trimming at V came to 6 bases and at J to 4 bases, leaving 5 bases not matched to a gene. Germline V gives CDR1 SQVTM, CDR2 ANQGSEA. The CDR3 has 14 residues. As DNA, the CDR3 is TGCAGCGTCTTACTAGCGGGAGGTGCAGATACGCAGTATTTT. Encoded protein: CSVLLAGGADTQYF.

The CDR3: CASSPQDRGVYGYTF. In DNA form, the CDR3 reads TGTGCCAGCAGCCCACAAGACAGGGGGGTTTATGGCTACACCTTC. The chain combines TRBV7-2 with TRBJ1-2; 9 bases agree with TRBD1. J was trimmed by 5 bases and V by 5 bases; bases with no gene match: 9. The length of the CDR3 is 15 residues. Germline CDR1 reads SGHTA; CDR2 reads FQGNSA.

The rearrangement joins TRBV2 to TRBJ2-2; weak D call: TRBD2 (5 bases). The CDR3 extends over 15 amino acids. Trimming removed 4 bases at V and 3 bases at J, with 12 bases between. The germline gives CDR1 SNHLY, CDR2 FYNNEI. The CDR3 bases are TGTGCCAGCAGTGGGGTCCGGGGATACACCGGGGAGCTGTTTTTT. Its protein product is CASSGVRGYTGELFF.

J is TRBJ2-5 and V is TRBV6-5, with 9 positions matching TRBD1. Germline V gene data show CDR1 as MNHEY and CDR2 as SVGAGI. Trimming cost V 6 bases and J 3 bases; bases outside gene matches: 8. The CDR3 spans 15 residues. The CDR3: CASRDRGEGKETQYF. The CDR3, as DNA: TGTGCCAGCAGGGACAGGGGTGAGGGCAAAGAGACCCAGTACTTC.

The rearrangement links TRBV12-3 or TRBV12-4 to TRBJ2-7; D not certain. With 5 bases removed from V and 3 bases from J, the gap between germline ends came to 11 bases. The CDR3 is 13 residues long. DNA of the CDR3: TGTGCCAGCAGTGGAATCGGCGGCTACGAGCAGTACTTC. Protein: CASSGIGGYEQYF.

V gene TRBV4-3 combines with J gene TRBJ1-6; 9 bases map to TRBD1. The V and J ends lost 0 bases and 6 bases, in that order; junction bases with no gene match: 9. Germline loops: CDR1 LGHNA, CDR2 YSLEER. The CDR3 totals 18 residues. The DNA of the CDR3 is TGCGCCAGCAGCCAAGAAAATCAACAGGGGGCTCGTAATTCACCCCTCCACTTT. Translating it yields CASSQENQQGARNSPLHF.

The chain has TRBV18 and TRBJ2-3; 13 nucleotides agree with TRBD2. Looked up from germline, CDR1 is KGHSH and CDR2 is LQKENI. This CDR3 has 16 residues. V gave up 6 bases and J gave up 4 bases; unmatched junction bases: 7. The CDR3 coding sequence is TGTGCCAGCTCCCTTGACACTAGCGGGGGGGCAGATACGCAGTATTTT. It is translated as CASSLDTSGGADTQYF.